These 30 T cell receptor beta chains originate from one sample sequenced in a study of T-cell memory formation after mild COVID-19. Each CDR3 protein gets one entry after TCRdb re-called the 5' RACE reads with MiXCR. Among more than 300,000 distinct CDR3 sequences listed, 13% to 15% were seen once. The sequenced sample consisted of PBMCs or a T cell subset sorted from them (not recorded which). The receptors originated from a man aged 18 to 35 who had mild COVID-19 (a few samples of this study predate the infection). Cell type and time point are not known.

The CDR3 DNA is TGCGCCAGCAGGGACGGGGGGTTTAGCTCCTACGAGCAGTACTTC. It encodes CASRDGGFSSYEQYF. This sequence joins TRBV5-1 and TRBJ2-7, with 7 bases matching TRBD2. The CDR3 covers 15 residues. V lost 5 bases and J lost 0; bases outside the gene matches: 8. The germline CDR1 and CDR2 sequences are SGHRS and YFSETQ.

This chain connects TRBV11-3 to TRBJ2-1, with D hard to call. This CDR3 has 15 residues. The V end was cut by 5 bases, the J end by 4 bases, with 15 bases between. The V gene's germline CDR1 is SGHNT and CDR2 YENEEA. DNA of the CDR3: TGTGCCAGCAGCGGTCGAAGGGAAGGGTACAATGAGCAGTTCTTC. Translating it yields CASSGRREGYNEQFF.

DNA of the CDR3: TGTGCCAGCAGCCCTAGACGGAGCTTCGAACTGTACAATGAGCAGTTCTTC. Amino acids: CASSPRRSFELYNEQFF. The chain carries TRBV12-3 or TRBV12-4 and TRBJ2-1; no clear D. This CDR3 is built from 17 residues. Trimming shortened V by 6 bases and J by 4 bases, and 22 bases separated the two germline ends.

This clonotype was recorded at least ten times. The J gene is TRBJ2-1, the V gene TRBV19; D is ambiguous. The CDR3 is 13 amino acids. Looked up from germline, CDR1 is LNHDA and CDR2 is SQIVND (reference sequence). V shed 3 bases and J shed 0 bases, with 3 bases lying between them. The CDR3 DNA reads TGTGCCAGTAGTATCAGCTCCTACAATGAGCAGTTCTTC. Amino acids: CASSISSYNEQFF.

This rearrangement joins TRBV4-1 to TRBJ2-6; D unclear. V lost 5 bases and J lost 0, with 8 bases in between. There are 15 residues in the CDR3. Per germline, CDR1 MGHRA and CDR2 YSYEKL. The CDR3 DNA is TGCGCCAGCAGCGACGTGAGCTCTGGGGCCAACGTCCTGACTTTC. Its translation is CASSDVSSGANVLTF.

This clonotype was seen ten or more times. This chain connects TRBV5-1 to TRBJ2-1, with D hard to call. The ends were cut back, 7 bases at V and 3 bases at J, with 20 bases in the middle. The CDR3 spans 16 residues. Per germline, CDR1 SGHRS and CDR2 YFSETQ. The CDR3 reads CASSPDPGIIYNEQFF. In DNA form, the CDR3 reads TGCGCCAGCTCCCCAGACCCTGGAATAATCTACAATGAGCAGTTCTTC.

This clonotype was observed a few times. V is TRBV5-5 and J is TRBJ2-6; D gene uncertain. This CDR3 contains 16 residues. Between the trimmed V and J ends, which lost 4 bases and 0 bases, there was a span of 11 bases. Germline assignment: CDR1 SGHKS and CDR2 YYEKEE (reference sequence). CDR3 protein: CASSLPPGSGANVLTF. CDR3 bases: TGTGCCAGCAGCCTCCCCCCGGGCTCTGGGGCCAACGTCCTGACTTTC. Using reference TRBV5-5 and TRBJ2-6 for the parts outside the CDR3, the full variable domain is DAGVTQSPTHLIKTRGQQVTLRCSPISGHKSVSWYQQVLGQGPQFIFQYYEKEERGRGNFPDRFSARQFPNYSSELNVNALLLGDSALYLCASSLPPGSGANVLTFGAGSRLTVL.

In this sample, this clonotype turned up many times. The chain couples TRBV7-2 to TRBJ1-1; a weak D match, TRBD1 (6 bases). This CDR3 comprises 15 residues. Germline CDR1 SGHTA, CDR2 FQGNSA. Trimming shortened V by 1 base and J by 3 bases, and 12 bases separated the two germline ends. Here the CDR3 DNA reads TGTGCCAGCAGCTTAGATACAGGGATTTACACTGAAGCTTTCTTT. Translation gives CASSLDTGIYTEAFF.

The J gene is TRBJ2-5, the V gene TRBV5-1, with unresolved D. With 4 bases removed from V and 6 bases from J, the gap between germline ends came to 22 bases. Per germline, CDR1 SGHRS and CDR2 YFSETQ. This CDR3 is built from 16 residues. The DNA for the CDR3 is TGCGCCAGCAGCCCCCGCAAGGAATTCGCGACCAAGACCCAGTACTTC. Encoded protein: CASSPRKEFATKTQYF.

This clonotype was seen repeatedly, ten times or more. The rearrangement joins TRBV28 to TRBJ2-5; 8 bases are a match to TRBD1. The CDR3 is 14 residues long. Germline V gene lookup returns CDR1 MDHEN and CDR2 SYDVKM. V trimming: 2 bases; J trimming: 5 bases; junction bases outside the gene matches: 4. CDR3 nucleotides: TGTGCCAGCAGTTTACAGGGGGCATCGGAGACCCAGTACTTC. Its translation is CASSLQGASETQYF.

In its sample, this clonotype was seen a few times. V gene TRBV7-2 combines with J gene TRBJ2-3, with 11 bases lining up with TRBD2. V was pared by 0 bases and J by 2 bases, with 4 bases of the junction left unmatched. Germline assignment: CDR1 SGHTA and CDR2 FQGNSA. CDR3 length: 17 amino acids. Here the CDR3 reads CASSLALTSGVTDTQYF. The CDR3 DNA sequence: TGTGCCAGCAGCTTAGCTTTGACTAGCGGGGTCACAGATACGCAGTATTTT. The whole variable domain, filled in from reference TRBV7-2 and TRBJ2-3, reads GAGVSQSPSNKVTEKGKDVELRCDPISGHTALYWYRQSLGQGLEFLIYFQGNSAPDKSGLPSDRFSAERTGGSVSTLTIQRTQQEDSAVYLCASSLALTSGVTDTQYFGPGTRLTVL.

The V call is TRBV4-1, the J call TRBJ2-2; the D gene could be TRBD1 or TRBD2 (5 bases each). CDR1 is MGHRA, CDR2 YSYEKL, per germline. Trimming shortened V by 5 bases and J by 7 bases, and 17 bases separated the two germline ends. The CDR3 contains 15 residues. CDR3 coding DNA: TGCGCCAGCAGCTTCCTGGGGGTCGTTGGCGGGGAGCTGTTTTTT. It codes for CASSFLGVVGGELFF.

The gene calls are TRBV5-4 and TRBJ1-6; D is ambiguous. The CDR3 totals 14 residues. Trimming took 4 bases from V and 11 from J, leaving 16 bases between them. Germline CDR1 is SGHNT and CDR2 is YYREEE (reference sequence). CDR3 nucleotide sequence: TGTGCCAGCAGCCCGGCCGGGGTAGGGCCACCCCTCCACTTT. Translation: CASSPAGVGPPLHF.

The chain couples TRBV24-1 to TRBJ2-5; tentatively, D is TRBD1 or TRBD2 (5 bases each). Germline V gene data show CDR1 as KGHDR and CDR2 as SFDVKD. This CDR3 comprises 14 residues. V was cut by 3 bases and J by 3 bases, with 10 bases left in between. The chain's CDR3 is CATSDLGEEETQYF. In DNA, the CDR3 is TGTGCCACCAGTGATCTGGGGGAAGAAGAGACCCAGTACTTC.

This clonotype turned up a few times. Germline is not matched at one junction end, which may reflect a read error. The CDR3 reads CASSTGSSEQYF. CDR3 nucleotide sequence: TGTGCCAGCAGTACGGGGTCCTCCGAGCAGTACTTC. The gene calls are TRBV7-3 and TRBJ2-7; D may be TRBD2 (5 bases). Germline loops: CDR1 SGHTA, CDR2 FQGTGA. The CDR3 totals 12 residues.

The chain links TRBV4-1 to TRBJ1-1; a possible D gene is TRBD1 (5 bases). Germline lookup yields CDR1 MGHRA and CDR2 YSYEKL. Trimming stripped 6 bases from V and 5 bases from J, with 19 bases between. The CDR3 extends over 15 amino acids. CDR3 protein: CASRNIGQGRTEAFF. The CDR3 nucleotides read TGCGCCAGCAGAAATATCGGCCAGGGCAGAACTGAAGCTTTCTTT.

As DNA, the CDR3 is TGTGCCAGCAGTTACACTGACAGCCTTAACTATGGCTACACCTTC. This sequence encodes CASSYTDSLNYGYTF. The chain links TRBV6-2 or TRBV6-3 to TRBJ1-2, with D possibly TRBD1 on 5 matching bases. The V gene's germline CDR1 is MNHEY and CDR2 SVGEGT. This CDR3 contains 15 residues. V was shortened by 2 bases and J by 1 base, with 11 bases between the two germline ends.

This clonotype showed up just a few times. The rearrangement joins TRBV29-1 to TRBJ2-7, with D possibly being TRBD1 (6 bases). Trimming took 6 bases from V and 2 from J, leaving 20 bases between them. The germline gives CDR1 SQVTM, CDR2 ANQGSEA. The CDR3 has 15 amino acids. The CDR3 DNA is TGCAGCGTGTCCCTCGGGACATCGAACACCTACGAGCAGTACTTC. Translated: CSVSLGTSNTYEQYF.

The chain couples TRBV5-1 to TRBJ2-7; 7 positions agree with TRBD1. Germline V lookup: CDR1 SGHRS, CDR2 YFSETQ. The CDR3 is 13 residues long. Trimming cost V 7 bases and J 6 bases; bases outside gene matches: 10. CDR3: CASRPLQGLEQYF. As DNA, the CDR3 is TGCGCCAGCCGGCCATTACAGGGGCTCGAGCAGTACTTC.

The rearrangement joins TRBV10-3 to TRBJ1-5; D remains ambiguous. The CDR3 consists of 15 residues. Germline V gives CDR1 ENHRY, CDR2 SYGVKD. V was cut by 1 base and J by 3 bases, with 10 bases left in between. DNA for the CDR3: TGTGCCATCAGTGAGTTTCCTGGGTCCAATCAGCCCCAGCATTTT. Amino acids: CAISEFPGSNQPQHF.

A few counts support this clonotype. The J gene is TRBJ1-2, the V gene TRBV6-5; 12 bases map to TRBD1. The ends lost 1 base at V and 8 bases at J; junction bases unmatched: 5. The CDR3 runs 15 residues. Germline V lookup: CDR1 MNHEY, CDR2 SVGAGI. Here the CDR3 DNA reads TGTGCCAGCAGTTACTGGGGACAGGGGGCATGGGGCTACACCTTC. It is translated as CASSYWGQGAWGYTF.

This sequence joins TRBV9 and TRBJ2-5; the match to TRBD2 covers 9 bases. V shed 0 bases and J 0 bases; nucleotides not matched to a gene: 3. CDR3 length: 16 amino acids. CDR1 SGDLS and CDR2 YYNGEE come from the germline V gene. The CDR3 region is CASSVEASGDQETQYF. CDR3 in DNA: TGTGCCAGCAGCGTAGAGGCTAGCGGGGACCAAGAGACCCAGTACTTC.

This chain links TRBV12-3 or TRBV12-4 with TRBJ2-1; 7 bases are a match to TRBD2. V trimming: 6 bases; J trimming: 2 bases; junction bases outside the gene matches: 7. The CDR3 is 15 residues long. As DNA, the CDR3 is TGTGCCAGCAGCCCGGGGAGCGGGGCCTACAATGAGCAGTTCTTC. Protein sequence: CASSPGSGAYNEQFF.

In this sample, this clonotype turned up a few times. V gene TRBV7-2 combines with J gene TRBJ1-2; TRBD1 agrees at 12 bases. Germline V lookup: CDR1 SGHTA, CDR2 FQGNSA. The CDR3 has 18 residues. V trimming: 1 base; J trimming: 4 bases; junction bases outside the gene matches: 10. The CDR3, as DNA: TGTGCCAGCAGCTTAGACGCCGGGACAGGGGGCGTTAGCTATGGCTACACCTTC. Translating it yields CASSLDAGTGGVSYGYTF.

This chain uses TRBV19 with TRBJ2-6; 7 nucleotides match TRBD1. CDR3 length: 16 amino acids. V gave up 4 bases and J gave up 2 bases; unmatched junction bases: 5. Germline CDR1 and CDR2: LNHDA and SQIVND (reference sequence). The CDR3 bases are TGTGCCAGTAGTACTACAGGGGTCGCTGGGGCCAACGTCCTGACTTTC. Protein product: CASSTTGVAGANVLTF.

This clonotype has ten or more counts. V and J are TRBV28 and TRBJ2-3; D is perhaps TRBD2 (7 bases). Germline V CDR1 and CDR2: MDHEN, SYDVKM. V was shortened by 6 bases and J by 3 bases, with 13 bases between the two germline ends. CDR3 length: 14 amino acids. The CDR3 sequence is CASSPGGRTDTQYF. The DNA for the CDR3 is TGTGCCAGCAGCCCCGGGGGGCGTACAGATACGCAGTATTTT. The full variable domain, rest sourced from reference TRBV28 and TRBJ2-3, is DVKVTQSSRYLVKRTGEKVFLECVQDMDHENMFWYRQDPGLGLRLIYFSYDVKMKEKGDIPEGYSVSREKKERFSLILESASTNQTSMYLCASSPGGRTDTQYFGPGTRLTVL.

This chain joins TRBV5-1 and TRBJ2-1; 9 positions agree with TRBD2. Unmatched junction bases numbered 7, after V lost 6 bases and J lost 6 bases. CDR3 length: 14 amino acids. Germline assignment: CDR1 SGHRS and CDR2 YFSETQ. The CDR3 is CASILTSGGNEQFF. The CDR3, as DNA: TGCGCCAGCATCCTGACTAGCGGCGGCAATGAGCAGTTCTTC.

This clonotype was recorded many times. This sequence joins TRBV6-5 and TRBJ1-5; D ambiguous. Germline V gives CDR1 MNHEY, CDR2 SVGAGI. This CDR3 spans 13 amino acids. The ends were cut back, 6 bases at V and 6 bases at J, with 12 bases in the middle. The CDR3 bases are TGTGCCAGCAGCTATGGAGGGAGTCAGCCCCAGCATTTT. It codes for CASSYGGSQPQHF.

This clonotype was counted only a few times. The chain joins TRBV27 to TRBJ2-3, with D perhaps given as TRBD1 or TRBD2 (6 bases each). CDR1 is MNHEY, CDR2 SMNVEV, per germline (reference sequence). Trimming removed 4 bases from V and 1 base from J, with 15 bases in between. This CDR3 spans 16 amino acids. The CDR3 bases are TGTGCCAGCAGTTACATTTCGGGGGCTCGCACAGATACGCAGTATTTT. Translation gives CASSYISGARTDTQYF.

This clonotype was detected ten times or more. This chain joins TRBV15 and TRBJ1-5, with D maybe TRBD1 (5 bases). CDR1 is LNHNV and CDR2 is YYDKDF in the germline V gene (reference sequence). This CDR3 comprises 15 residues. V lost 5 bases and J 6 bases, leaving 17 bases between the germline ends. The CDR3: CATSPTGDRGQPQHF. DNA of the CDR3: TGTGCCACCAGCCCAACGGGGGACCGAGGTCAGCCCCAGCATTTT.